This TCR beta chain was identified during a study of shared clonotypes between healthy human individuals. The CDR3 contains 15 residues. The germline CDR1 and CDR2 sequences are SGHDT and YYEEEE. V lost 7 bases to trimming and J lost 6 bases, with 19 bases between them. Whole-study results and caveats: Among the subsets, naive ones generally showed larger estimated richness than memory ones.

Assay: immunoSEQ multiplex PCR; the TCRdb copy retains only in-frame clones and omits some. The sample contains around 100,000 clones, approximately 61% of which appear only once. Points on this clone: Its cognate antigen is unknown.

The source is a man aged 25-45 years in good health. Sequenced sample: memory CD8+ T cells sorted from blood. Subset defined: CD45RO+ cells pooled with CCR7-negative TemRA cells. J is TRBJ2-2 and V is TRBV5-6; D tentatively fits TRBD1 or TRBD2 (5 bases each). DNA of the CDR3: TGTGCCAGCGCCCCGGGACCGCTGGACGCCGGGGAGCTGTTTTTT. Protein: CASAPGPLDAGELFF.